This T cell receptor beta chain was profiled in a study of PD-1 blockade in mismatch repair-deficient tumors. Across the whole study: Patients had approximately 13 mismatch repair-deficient cancer types and were previously treated and progressing. General study points: Rapid post-treatment expansion, then contraction, generally preceding radiologic response, marked tumor-resident clones.

Mismatch repair deficiency was confirmed in all patients, by PCR or immunohistochemistry. TCR sequencing covered a few patients who responded to pembrolizumab. Note on this clone: What it binds is not known.

The CDR3 is made up of 13 amino acids. Deletions cut 5 bases from V and 4 bases from J, with 8 bases between. Germline V gene lookup returns CDR1 SGHTA and CDR2 FQGTGA. Profiling relied on immunoSEQ multiplex PCR, and the TCRdb table lists in-frame clones only, not all of them. The sample records approximately 100,000 clones, roughly four fifths being singletons. V usage is TRBV7-3 and J usage is TRBJ2-2; D not resolved. Source: peripheral blood, taken roughly 35 weeks after starting pembrolizumab. This clonotype was sampled from an adult with mismatch repair-deficient cancer. The CDR3 is CASSPTGTGELFF. Written as DNA, the CDR3 is TGTGCCAGCAGCCCAACCGGCACCGGGGAGCTGTTTTTT.